The clone carrying this T cell receptor (beta chain) showed up many times. The sample originates from a study of T cells after yellow fever vaccination. Study outcomes and limitations: The CD4 and CD8 compartments had a small share of their clonotypes in common. The sorted memory subsets sampled on day 0 contained almost no detectable vaccine-responding clonotypes. Most clones from primary vaccination were detected again post-booster (about 95% CD4, around 90% CD8).

TCR cDNA was made by 5'RACE template switching, adding a universal primer site and UMIs. A single record per CDR3 protein comes from TCRdb applying MiXCR to the 5' RACE reads. The sample holds about 22,000 distinct CDR3 sequences, roughly 5.6% seen once. This clonotype originated in a man aged 18 to 35 who received the YFV17D yellow fever vaccine. The sample here was PBMCs, either bulk or a sorted T-cell subset (CD4+, CD8+, memory, or dextramer-sorted; not recorded which), taken about 49 days after the first yellow fever vaccination.

The CDR3 DNA is TGTGCCAGCAGCCAGTGGGGACAGACAACCAACACTTGGGCTTTCTTT. It translates to CASSQWGQTTNTWAFF. The J gene is TRBJ1-1, the V gene TRBV3-1; 7 bases line up with TRBD1. The V and J ends lost 3 bases and 11 bases, in that order; junction bases with no gene match: 18. The CDR3 runs to 16 residues. The V gene's germline CDR1 is LGHDT and CDR2 YNNKEL (reference sequence).